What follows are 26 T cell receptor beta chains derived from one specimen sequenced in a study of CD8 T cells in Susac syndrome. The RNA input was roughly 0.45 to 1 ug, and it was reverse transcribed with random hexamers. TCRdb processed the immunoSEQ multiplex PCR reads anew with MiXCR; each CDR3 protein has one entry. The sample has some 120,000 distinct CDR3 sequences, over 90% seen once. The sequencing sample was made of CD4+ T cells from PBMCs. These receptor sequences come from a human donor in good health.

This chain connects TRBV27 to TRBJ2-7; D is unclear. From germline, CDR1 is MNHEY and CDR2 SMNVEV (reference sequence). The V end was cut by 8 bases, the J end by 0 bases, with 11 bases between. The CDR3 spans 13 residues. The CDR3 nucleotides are TGTGCCAGCCGAAAAGGGAACTCCTACGAGCAGTACTTC. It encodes CASRKGNSYEQYF.

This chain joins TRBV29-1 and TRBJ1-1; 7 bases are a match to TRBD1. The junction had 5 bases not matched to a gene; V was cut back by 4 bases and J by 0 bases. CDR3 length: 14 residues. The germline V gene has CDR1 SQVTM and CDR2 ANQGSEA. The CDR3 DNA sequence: TGCAGCGTTGGACAGGGCACACTGAACACTGAAGCTTTCTTT. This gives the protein CSVGQGTLNTEAFF.

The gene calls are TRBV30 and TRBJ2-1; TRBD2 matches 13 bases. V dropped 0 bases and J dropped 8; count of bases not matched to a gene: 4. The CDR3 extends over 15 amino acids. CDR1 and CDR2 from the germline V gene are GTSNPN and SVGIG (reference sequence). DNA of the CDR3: TGTGCCTGGAGTGTAGGACTAGCGGGAGTCTATGAGCAGTTCTTC. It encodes CAWSVGLAGVYEQFF.

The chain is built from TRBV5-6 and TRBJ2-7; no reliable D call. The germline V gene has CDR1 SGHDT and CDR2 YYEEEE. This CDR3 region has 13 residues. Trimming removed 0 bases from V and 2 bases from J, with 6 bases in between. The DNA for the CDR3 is TGTGCCAGCAGCTTGGAGGGTCCCTACGAGCAGTACTTC. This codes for CASSLEGPYEQYF.

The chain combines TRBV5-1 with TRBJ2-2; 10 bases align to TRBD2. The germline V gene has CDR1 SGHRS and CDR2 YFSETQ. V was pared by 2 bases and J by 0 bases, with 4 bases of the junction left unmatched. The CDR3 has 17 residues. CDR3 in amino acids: CASSFPLAGANTGELFF. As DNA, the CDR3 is TGCGCCAGCAGCTTCCCTCTAGCGGGGGCGAACACCGGGGAGCTGTTTTTT. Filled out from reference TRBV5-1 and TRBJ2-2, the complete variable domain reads KAGVTQTPRYLIKTRGQQVTLSCSPISGHRSVSWYQQTPGQGLQFLFEYFSETQRNKGNFPGRFSGRQFSNSRSEMNVSTLELGDSALYLCASSFPLAGANTGELFFGEGSRLTVL.

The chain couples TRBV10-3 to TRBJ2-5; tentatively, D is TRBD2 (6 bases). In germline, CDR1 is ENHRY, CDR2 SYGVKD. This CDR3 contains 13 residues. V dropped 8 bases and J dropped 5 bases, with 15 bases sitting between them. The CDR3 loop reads CAIGRLGGETQYF. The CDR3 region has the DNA TGTGCCATCGGGCGGCTAGGAGGGGAGACCCAGTACTTC.

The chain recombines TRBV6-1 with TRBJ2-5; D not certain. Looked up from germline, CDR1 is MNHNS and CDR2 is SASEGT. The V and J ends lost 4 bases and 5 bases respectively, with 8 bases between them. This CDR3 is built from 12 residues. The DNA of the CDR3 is TGTGCCAGCAGTGTTAATCGGGAGACCCAGTACTTC. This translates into CASSVNRETQYF.

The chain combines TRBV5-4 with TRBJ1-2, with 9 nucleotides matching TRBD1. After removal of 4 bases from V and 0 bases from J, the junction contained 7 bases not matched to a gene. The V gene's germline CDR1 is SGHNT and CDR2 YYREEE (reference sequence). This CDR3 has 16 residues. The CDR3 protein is CASSPSGTGTNYGYTF. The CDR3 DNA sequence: TGTGCCAGCAGCCCATCCGGGACAGGGACTAACTATGGCTACACCTTC.

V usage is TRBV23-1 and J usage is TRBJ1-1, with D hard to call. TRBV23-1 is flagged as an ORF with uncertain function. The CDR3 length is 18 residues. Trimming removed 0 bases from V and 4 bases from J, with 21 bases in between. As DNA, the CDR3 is TGCGCCAGCAGTCAATCACCGCCTAACAGCCTCGATCTCACTGAAGCTTTCTTT. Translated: CASSQSPPNSLDLTEAFF.

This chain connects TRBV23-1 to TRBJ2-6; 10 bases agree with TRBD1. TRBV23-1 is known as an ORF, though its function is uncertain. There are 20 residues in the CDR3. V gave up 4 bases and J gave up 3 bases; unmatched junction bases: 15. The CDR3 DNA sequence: TGCGCCAGCAGTCCCCCCTCGGGACAGGGGAGATCGCGTGGGGCCAACGTCCTGACTTTC. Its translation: CASSPPSGQGRSRGANVLTF.

CDR3 loop: CASSPQGGTEAFF. CDR3 sequence (DNA): TGTGCCAGCAGCCCTCAGGGGGGCACTGAAGCTTTCTTT. The rearrangement joins TRBV7-9 to TRBJ1-1; 7 positions agree with TRBD1. The V gene's germline CDR1 is SEHNR and CDR2 FQNEAQ (reference sequence). Trimming took 5 bases from V and 4 from J; bases not matched to a gene: 4. The CDR3 has 13 amino acids.

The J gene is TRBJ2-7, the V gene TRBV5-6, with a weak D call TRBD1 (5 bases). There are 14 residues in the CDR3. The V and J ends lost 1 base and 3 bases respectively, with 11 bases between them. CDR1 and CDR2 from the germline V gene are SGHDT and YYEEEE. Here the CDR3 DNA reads TGTGCCAGCAGCTTGTCACAGGTGCTCTACGAGCAGTACTTC. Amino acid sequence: CASSLSQVLYEQYF.

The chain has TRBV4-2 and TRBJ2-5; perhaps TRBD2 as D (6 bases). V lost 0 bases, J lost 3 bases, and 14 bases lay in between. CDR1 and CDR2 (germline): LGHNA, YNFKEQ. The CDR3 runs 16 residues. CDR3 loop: CASSQDQGLAKETQYF. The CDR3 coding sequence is TGTGCCAGCAGCCAAGATCAGGGACTGGCAAAAGAGACCCAGTACTTC.

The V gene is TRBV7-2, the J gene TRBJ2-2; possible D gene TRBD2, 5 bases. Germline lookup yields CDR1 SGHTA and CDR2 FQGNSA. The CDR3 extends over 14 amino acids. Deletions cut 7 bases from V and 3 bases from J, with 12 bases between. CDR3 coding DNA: TGTGCCAGCAATACGAGAGGGTACACCGGGGAGCTGTTTTTT. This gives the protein CASNTRGYTGELFF.

CDR3 region: CASRAANYGYTF. CDR3 nucleotides: TGTGCCAGCAGGGCGGCGAACTATGGCTACACCTTC. The chain is built from TRBV27 and TRBJ1-2; D remains unclear. CDR3 length: 12 residues. CDR1 is MNHEY, CDR2 SMNVEV, per germline (reference sequence). Trimming left V 6 bases short and J 2 bases short, with 7 bases between.

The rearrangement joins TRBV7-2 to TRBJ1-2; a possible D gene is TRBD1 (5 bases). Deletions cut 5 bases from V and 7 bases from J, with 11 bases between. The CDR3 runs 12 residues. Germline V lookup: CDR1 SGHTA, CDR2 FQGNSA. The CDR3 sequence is CASSDDRFGYTF. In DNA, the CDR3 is TGTGCCAGCAGCGACGACAGATTTGGCTACACCTTC. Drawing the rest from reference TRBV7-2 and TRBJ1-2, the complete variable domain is GAGVSQSPSNKVTEKGKDVELRCDPISGHTALYWYRQSLGQGLEFLIYFQGNSAPDKSGLPSDRFSAERTGGSVSTLTIQRTQQEDSAVYLCASSDDRFGYTFGSGTRLTVV.

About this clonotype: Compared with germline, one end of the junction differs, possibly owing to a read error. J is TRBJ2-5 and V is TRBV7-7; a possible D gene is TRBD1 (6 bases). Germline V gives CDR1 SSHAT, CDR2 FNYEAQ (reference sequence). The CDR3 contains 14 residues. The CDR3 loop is CASSLDSSLVTQYF. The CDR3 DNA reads TGTGCTAGCAGCTTGGACAGCTCTCTGGTGACCCAGTACTTC.

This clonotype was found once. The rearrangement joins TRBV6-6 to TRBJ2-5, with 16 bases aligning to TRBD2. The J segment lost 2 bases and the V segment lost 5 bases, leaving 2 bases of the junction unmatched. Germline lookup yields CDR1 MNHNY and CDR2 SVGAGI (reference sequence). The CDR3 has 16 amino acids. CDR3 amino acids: CASSQGLAGGQETQYF. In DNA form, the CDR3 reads TGTGCCAGCAGTCAGGGACTAGCGGGAGGGCAAGAGACCCAGTACTTC.

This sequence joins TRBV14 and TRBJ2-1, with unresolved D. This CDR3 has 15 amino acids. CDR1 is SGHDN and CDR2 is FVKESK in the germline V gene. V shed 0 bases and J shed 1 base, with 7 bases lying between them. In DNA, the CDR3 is TGTGCCAGCAGCCAAGACGGCCTTTCCTACAATGAGCAGTTCTTC. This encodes CASSQDGLSYNEQFF.

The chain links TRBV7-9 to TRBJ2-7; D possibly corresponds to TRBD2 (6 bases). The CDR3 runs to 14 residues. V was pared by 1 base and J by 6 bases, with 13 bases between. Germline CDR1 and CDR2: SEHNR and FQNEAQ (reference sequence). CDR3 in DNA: TGTGCCAGCAGCTTAGAGTTATCCGGGGGCGAGCAGTACTTC. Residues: CASSLELSGGEQYF. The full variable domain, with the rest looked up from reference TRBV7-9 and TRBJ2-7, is DTGVSQNPRHKITKRGQNVTFRCDPISEHNRLYWYRQTLGQGPEFLTYFQNEAQLEKSRLLSDRFSAERPKGSFSTLEIQRTEQGDSAMYLCASSLELSGGEQYFGPGTRLTVT.

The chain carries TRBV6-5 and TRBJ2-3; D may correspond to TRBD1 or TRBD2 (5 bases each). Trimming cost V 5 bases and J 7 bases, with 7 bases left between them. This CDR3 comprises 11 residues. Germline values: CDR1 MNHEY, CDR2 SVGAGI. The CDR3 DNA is TGTGCCAGCAGTGAGGGGTATACGCAGTATTTT. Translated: CASSEGYTQYF.

This CDR3 is CASRRGTSGSYEQYF. The CDR3 DNA follows: TGCGCCAGCAGACGCGGGACTAGCGGATCCTACGAGCAGTACTTC. This rearrangement joins TRBV5-1 to TRBJ2-7; 11 nucleotides agree with TRBD2. Per the germline V gene, CDR1 is SGHRS and CDR2 is YFSETQ. The V and J ends lost 5 bases and 1 base, in that order; junction bases with no gene match: 5. The CDR3 has 15 amino acids. Full variable domain (rest looked up from reference TRBV5-1 and TRBJ2-7): KAGVTQTPRYLIKTRGQQVTLSCSPISGHRSVSWYQQTPGQGLQFLFEYFSETQRNKGNFPGRFSGRQFSNSRSEMNVSTLELGDSALYLCASRRGTSGSYEQYFGPGTRLTVT.

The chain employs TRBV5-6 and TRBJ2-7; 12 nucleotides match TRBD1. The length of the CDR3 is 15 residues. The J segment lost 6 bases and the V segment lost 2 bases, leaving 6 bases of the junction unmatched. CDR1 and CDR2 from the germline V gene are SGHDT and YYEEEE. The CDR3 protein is CASSFPPGQGAEQYF. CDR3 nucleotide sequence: TGTGCCAGCAGCTTTCCTCCGGGACAGGGGGCCGAGCAGTACTTC.

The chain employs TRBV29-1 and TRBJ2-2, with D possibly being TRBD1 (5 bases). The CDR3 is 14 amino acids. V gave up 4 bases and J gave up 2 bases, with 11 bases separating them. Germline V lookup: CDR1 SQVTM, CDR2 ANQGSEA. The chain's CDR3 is CSVGAGINTGELFF. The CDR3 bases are TGCAGCGTTGGGGCAGGGATCAACACCGGGGAGCTGTTTTTT.

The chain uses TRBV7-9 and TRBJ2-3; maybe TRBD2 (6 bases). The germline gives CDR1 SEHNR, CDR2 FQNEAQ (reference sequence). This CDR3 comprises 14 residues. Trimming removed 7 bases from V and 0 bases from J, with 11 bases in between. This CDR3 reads CASNRGRSTDTQYF. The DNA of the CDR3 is TGTGCCAGCAATCGGGGGAGAAGCACAGATACGCAGTATTTT.

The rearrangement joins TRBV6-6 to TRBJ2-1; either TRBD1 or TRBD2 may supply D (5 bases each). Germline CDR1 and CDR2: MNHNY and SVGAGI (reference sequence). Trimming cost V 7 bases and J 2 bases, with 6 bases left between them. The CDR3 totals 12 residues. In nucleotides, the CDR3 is TGTGCCAGCATGGGGGCCTACAATGAGCAGTTCTTC. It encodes CASMGAYNEQFF.